Listed below are T cell receptor beta chains from one sample, sequenced in a study of T-cell memory formation after mild COVID-19. MiXCR, run by TCRdb on the 5' RACE reads, gives a single entry per CDR3 protein. The sample carries hundreds of thousands of distinct CDR3 sequences, less than 25% recorded once. Sequenced input: PBMCs or a T cell subset sorted from them (not recorded which). Every receptor here comes from an adult woman who had mild COVID-19 (a few samples of this study predate the infection). Cell type and time point are not known. CDR3s include the opening cysteine and the closing phenylalanine or tryptophan. The D gene is left open where the match is weak. Clone size appears in some rows only: once, few, many, or a class for an expanded clone.

D	size	J	V	CDR3	DNA
.	once	TRBJ1-1	TRBV16	CASSQYDPGRARTEAFF	TGTGCCAGCAGCCAATATGACCCGGGAAGGGCTAGGACTGAAGCTTTCTTT
TRBD1	.	TRBJ2-7	TRBV12-3/TRBV12-4	CASSPGTGPEQYF	TGTGCCAGCAGTCCCGGGACAGGACCCGAGCAGTACTTC
.	.	TRBJ2-3	TRBV20-1	CSAGGLSDTQYF	TGCAGTGCGGGGGGACTCTCAGATACGCAGTATTTT
.	few	TRBJ2-7	TRBV5-1	CASSFRDIHEQYF	TGCGCCAGCAGCTTCCGGGACATCCACGAGCAGTACTTC
.	many	TRBJ2-3	TRBV7-8	CASSSHVSVLGTDTQYF	TGTGCCAGCAGCTCCCACGTTTCGGTCTTGGGCACAGATACGCAGTATTTT
.	few	TRBJ2-2	TRBV24-1	CATSDFGQPNTGELFF	TGTGCCACCAGTGACTTTGGACAACCGAACACCGGGGAGCTGTTTTTT
TRBD1	few	TRBJ1-6	TRBV6-5	CASGTSLSGTGNYNSPLHF	TGTGCCAGCGGAACGAGCTTATCTGGGACAGGCAACTATAATTCACCCCTCCACTTT
TRBD2	.	TRBJ2-1	TRBV12-3/TRBV12-4	CATTGGPYNEQFF	TGTGCCACCACGGGGGGGCCGTACAATGAGCAGTTCTTC
.	few	TRBJ1-1	TRBV9	CASSARGSGNTEAFF	TGTGCCAGCAGCGCTAGGGGGTCGGGGAACACTGAAGCTTTCTTT
TRBD2	.	TRBJ2-1	TRBV10-3	CAISESSLAGGPLNEQFF	TGTGCCATCAGTGAGTCGAGTCTAGCGGGAGGCCCTTTAAATGAGCAGTTCTTC
.	.	TRBJ1-2	TRBV20-1	CSVPTPPANYGYTF	TGCAGTGTCCCGACCCCGCCGGCTAACTATGGCTACACCTTC
.	.	TRBJ2-1	TRBV4-2	CASSQAETSYNEQFF	TGTGCCAGCAGCCAAGCAGAGACCTCCTACAATGAGCAGTTCTTC
.	many	TRBJ2-7	TRBV11-3	CASSLPSQFYEQYF	TGTGCCAGCAGCTTACCTTCCCAGTTCTACGAGCAGTACTTC
TRBD2	few	TRBJ2-1	TRBV12-3/TRBV12-4	CASRPSGSLYNEQFF	TGTGCCAGCAGACCTAGCGGGAGCCTTTACAATGAGCAGTTCTTC
.	.	TRBJ1-2	TRBV4-1	CASADPTSVGANYGYTF	TGCGCCAGCGCGGATCCCACATCTGTTGGAGCTAACTATGGCTACACCTTC
TRBD2	.	TRBJ2-3	TRBV2	CASRREGGGGTDTQYF	TGTGCCAGCCGCCGGGAGGGGGGCGGAGGCACAGATACGCAGTATTTT
TRBD2	.	TRBJ2-1	TRBV27	CASSLVPSGAYNEQFF	TGTGCCAGCAGTTTAGTCCCTAGCGGGGCCTACAATGAGCAGTTCTTC
TRBD1	.	TRBJ2-7	TRBV2	CASSEGPGQTYEQYF	TGTGCCAGCAGTGAGGGGCCGGGACAGACCTACGAGCAGTACTTC
TRBD1	.	TRBJ1-2	TRBV6-5	CASNPAGTGGGYTF	TGTGCCAGCAATCCCGCCGGGACAGGGGGCGGCTACACCTTC
.	few	TRBJ1-6	TRBV6-6	CASSLRNINSPLHF	TGTGCCAGCAGTTTGAGGAATATAAATTCACCCCTCCACTTT
.	once	TRBJ1-2	TRBV27	CASSRDRNRPNYGYTF	TGTGCCAGCAGTCGAGACCGAAACAGGCCCAACTATGGCTACACCTTC
TRBD2	few	TRBJ2-3	TRBV3-1	CASSQRLATITTDTQYF	TGTGCCAGCAGCCAAAGACTAGCGACGATCACCACAGATACGCAGTATTTT
.	few	TRBJ1-1	TRBV10-3	CAISETNRDMNTEAFF	TGTGCCATCAGTGAGACAAACAGGGATATGAACACTGAAGCTTTCTTT
.	.	TRBJ2-2	TRBV6-5	CASSYSRQVANTGELFF	TGTGCCAGCAGTTACTCCCGACAGGTGGCGAACACCGGGGAGCTGTTTTTT
TRBD2	few	TRBJ2-1	TRBV9	CASSPSGTSGLNEQFF	TGTGCCAGCAGCCCTTCTGGGACTAGCGGGTTAAATGAGCAGTTCTTC
TRBD1	few	TRBJ1-1	TRBV12-3/TRBV12-4	CASSPGQARLNTEAFF	TGTGCCAGCAGTCCTGGACAGGCCCGCTTGAACACTGAAGCTTTCTTT
.	.	TRBJ1-2	TRBV5-1	CASSLIPSFYGYTF	TGCGCCAGCAGCTTGATCCCGAGCTTCTATGGCTACACCTTC
TRBD2	few	TRBJ2-7	TRBV11-2	CASSLPWREGLYEQYF	TGTGCCAGCAGCTTGCCCTGGCGGGAGGGCCTCTACGAGCAGTACTTC
TRBD2	.	TRBJ2-2	TRBV6-5	CASSYAGDTGELFF	TGTGCCAGCAGTTACGCGGGGGACACCGGGGAGCTGTTTTTT
.	.	TRBJ1-1	TRBV5-1	CASSPRTPDSRAEAFF	TGCGCCAGCAGCCCACGAACCCCCGACAGCCGTGCGGAAGCTTTCTTT
TRBD1	.	TRBJ1-2	TRBV5-1	CASSIQGGNYGYTF	TGCGCCAGTTCCATTCAGGGGGGCAACTATGGCTACACCTTC
.	few	TRBJ1-1	TRBV9	CASSPKDWGGTEAFF	TGTGCCAGCAGCCCCAAGGACTGGGGGGGCACTGAAGCTTTCTTT
.	.	TRBJ1-5	TRBV7-9	CASSLGSSQPQHF	TGTGCCAGCAGCTTAGGTTCGTCTCAGCCCCAGCATTTT
TRBD1	few	TRBJ1-4	TRBV12-3/TRBV12-4	CASSPTGIGEKLFF	TGTGCCAGCAGTCCGACAGGGATCGGTGAAAAACTGTTTTTT